The entry that follows covers one T cell receptor (beta chain) sequence. In the original processing: Reference gene primer amplification in the assay estimated nucleated cell counts. Profiling relied on immunoSEQ multiplex PCR, and the TCRdb table lists in-frame clones only, not all of them. The V and J calls and the clone size are those of that table, but D and trimming were determined from the DNA. The sample has about 120,000 clones, about 85% seen once. The sample belongs to a study of blood T cell repertoires in COVID-19. Study at large: Sites in the United States, Italy and Spain provided acute and convalescent COVID-19 samples. From T cells, B-cell-depleted T cells, or PBMCs came the material, which was cDNA or gDNA.

CDR1 and CDR2 from the germline V gene are LNHDA and SQIVND (reference sequence). The CDR3 runs 18 residues. V was pared by 4 bases and J by 7 bases, with 19 bases of the junction left unmatched. The sequencing input was peripheral blood. The rearrangement uses TRBV19 and TRBJ2-1, with 7 bases lining up with TRBD2. The sequence derives from a man aged 40-49 years with acute or convalescent COVID-19. This CDR3 reads CASSTQPLGAGVHNEQFF. The DNA of the CDR3 is TGTGCCAGTAGTACCCAACCCCTCGGGGCGGGGGTTCATAATGAGCAGTTCTTC.